This T cell receptor beta chain was retrieved from a study of graft-versus-host responses after intestinal transplantation. This CDR3 contains 14 residues. Germline-derived CDR1 and CDR2 are SGDLS and YYNGEE. The V gene lost 4 bases and the J gene lost 1 base, with 11 bases spanning the gap. This clone was counted once. Produced via immunoSEQ multiplex PCR; TCRdb's table is partial and in-frame only. The table includes 50,000 or so clones, over 80% detected once. This chain uses TRBV9 with TRBJ1-1; D unresolved. The source was PBMCs, collected about 120 weeks after a first intestinal transplant, on the day of a second. This TCR derives from a human patient who received an intestinal transplant, so some T cells may come from the graft donor. CDR3 region: CASSPRAQNTEAFF. The CDR3 nucleotides read TGTGCCAGCAGCCCCCGGGCCCAGAACACTGAAGCTTTCTTT. Together with reference TRBV9 and TRBJ1-1, the CDR3 gives the full variable domain: DSGVTQTPKHLITATGQRVTLRCSPRSGDLSVYWYQQSLDQGLQFLIQYYNGEERAKGNILERFSAQQFPDLHSELNLSSLELGDSALYFCASSPRAQNTEAFFGQGTRLTVV.